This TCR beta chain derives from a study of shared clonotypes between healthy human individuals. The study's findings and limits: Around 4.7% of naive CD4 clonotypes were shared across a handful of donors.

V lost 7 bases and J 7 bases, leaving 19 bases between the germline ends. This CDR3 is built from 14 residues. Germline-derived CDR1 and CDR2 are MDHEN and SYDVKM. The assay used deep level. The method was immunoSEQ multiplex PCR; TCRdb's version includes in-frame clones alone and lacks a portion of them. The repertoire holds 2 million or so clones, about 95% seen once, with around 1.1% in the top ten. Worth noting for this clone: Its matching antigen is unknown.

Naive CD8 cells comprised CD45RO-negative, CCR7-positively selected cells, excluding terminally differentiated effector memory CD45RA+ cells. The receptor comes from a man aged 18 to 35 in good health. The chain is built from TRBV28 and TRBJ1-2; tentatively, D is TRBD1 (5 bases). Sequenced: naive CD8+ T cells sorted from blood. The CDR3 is CASTTMGGVVGYTF. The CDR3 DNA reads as TGTGCCAGCACCACTATGGGGGGGGTGGTTGGCTACACCTTC.